This T cell receptor (beta chain) was obtained from a study of T cell responses to AZD1222 COVID-19 vaccine. Whole-study results and caveats: Two AZD1222 administrations were followed by greater Spike-specific TCR breadth and depth.

This CDR3 comprises 15 residues. The germline CDR1 and CDR2 sequences are SEHNR and FQNEAQ (reference sequence). Germline trimming cut 5 bases from V and 5 bases from J; bases unmatched to any gene: 9. About this clone itself: As yet, its antigen is unknown.

The table came from immunoSEQ multiplex PCR; TCRdb's copy has only in-frame clones and leaves some out. Of about 120,000 clones in the sample, about nine tenths are singletons; the top ten hold about 1.2%. The sequence was collected from an adult in good health. The input for sequencing was peripheral blood, taken on day 0 of AZD1222 vaccination. The gene calls are TRBV7-9 and TRBJ2-3; 8 bases agree with TRBD2. This chain's CDR3 is CASSASGLGGDTQYF. The CDR3 bases are TGTGCCAGCAGCGCATCGGGACTAGGAGGAGATACGCAGTATTTT.